These 6 T cell receptor beta chains came from one sample sequenced in a study of CD4 and CD8 cells across lung adenocarcinoma regions. TCRdb independently ran MiXCR on the PCR reads; one entry per CDR3 protein. The table lists tens of thousands of distinct CDR3 sequences, around 59% of them singletons. Sequencing was performed on CD8+ T cells from the center of a lung tumor. Receptors were obtained from a female donor with lung adenocarcinoma. The CD4 and CD8 labels of this study may be unreliable.

On this clonotype: Relative to the germline gene, one junction end is altered; a read error may explain this. V usage is TRBV27 and J usage is TRBJ2-3, with 7 bases fitting TRBD2. The CDR3 has 15 amino acids. Germline lookup yields CDR1 MNHEY and CDR2 SMNVEV (reference sequence). In DNA, the CDR3 is TGTGCCAGCAGACCGCGGGAGAGAGGCACAAATACGCAGTATTTT. Translated, it gives CASRPRERGTNTQYF.

This clonotype occurred a few times. The V call is TRBV30, the J call TRBJ2-1; TRBD2 agrees at 7 bases. Germline assignment: CDR1 GTSNPN and CDR2 SVGIG (reference sequence). V lost 2 bases and J lost 8; bases outside the gene matches: 9. The CDR3 sequence is 14 residues long. CDR3 nucleotide sequence: TGTGCCTGGAGTAGTGGCGGGAGTCGGCATGAGCAGTTCTTC. It encodes CAWSSGGSRHEQFF.

The J gene is TRBJ2-4, the V gene TRBV27, with D possibly TRBD2 on 7 matching bases. The CDR3 runs 15 residues. CDR1 and CDR2 (germline): MNHEY, SMNVEV (reference sequence). Trimming cost V 3 bases and J 6 bases, with 15 bases left between them. The CDR3 here is CASSLTRGGLNIQYF. CDR3 DNA sequence: TGTGCCAGCAGTTTGACCAGGGGAGGGCTAAACATTCAGTACTTC.

The rearrangement uses TRBV6-1 and TRBJ2-5, with a weak D call TRBD2 (5 bases). The CDR3 is 12 amino acids. CDR1 MNHNS and CDR2 SASEGT come from the germline V gene. Trimming took 6 bases from V and 5 from J, leaving 10 bases between them. CDR3 amino acids: CASRKRGETQYF. CDR3 in DNA: TGTGCCAGCAGAAAAAGAGGGGAGACCCAGTACTTC.

Concerning this clonotype: One base away lies a much larger clone, so this may be a sequencing read error. The chain couples TRBV11-2 to TRBJ2-3; no clear D gene. The CDR3 has 12 residues. V lost 3 bases and J 6 bases, leaving 7 bases between the germline ends. The germline gives CDR1 SGHAT, CDR2 FQNNGV. The CDR3 here is CASSLNVDTQYF. CDR3 nucleotide sequence: TGTGCCAGCAGCTTGAATGTGGATACGCAGTATTTT.

In its sample, this clonotype was seen many times. The chain couples TRBV6-1 to TRBJ1-4; D perhaps matches TRBD1 (5 bases). The CDR3 covers 12 residues. The V gene's germline CDR1 is MNHNS and CDR2 SASEGT. The V and J ends lost 6 bases and 7 bases respectively, with 9 bases between them. CDR3 loop: CASSRDGEKLFF. Here the CDR3 DNA reads TGTGCCAGCAGCAGGGATGGTGAAAAACTGTTTTTT.